This T cell receptor beta chain was captured in a study of T cell changes during pregnancy in multiple sclerosis. Germline CDR1 and CDR2: LNHDA and SQIVND (reference sequence). The trim removed 7 bases at V and 13 bases at J, leaving 14 bases unmatched. There are 14 residues in the CDR3. TCRdb keeps only in-frame clones here, not all; method: immunoSEQ multiplex PCR. The table lists 39,000 or so clones, almost 95% of them singletons. The chain recombines TRBV19 with TRBJ2-7; 12 bases match TRBD2. This TCR was recovered from a female donor with multiple sclerosis, enrolled in a pregnancy study. The material was CD8+ T cells from peripheral blood mononuclear cells, obtained in the third trimester of pregnancy. For the CDR3, the DNA is TGTGCCAGTAACTCTGGACTAGCGGGACTCGAACGTTACTTC. This encodes CASNSGLAGLERYF.